The 18 T cell receptor beta chains below were found in one sample sequenced in a study of T cell repertoires in cytomegalovirus infection. TCRdb independently ran MiXCR on the reads; one entry per CDR3 protein. In the table there are around 290,000 distinct CDR3 sequences, roughly 24% of which are singletons. Specimen: PBMCs. The receptor source for this set is a human donor in good health (CMV status not recorded). Some clones in this sample may be carry-over from other donors' samples.

This clonotype has just a few counts. The rearrangement uses TRBV20-1 and TRBJ2-7; the D is unclear. The CDR3 spans 13 residues. CDR1 is DFQATT, CDR2 SNEGSKA, per germline (reference sequence). CDR3 region: CSYTSAGTYEQYF. CDR3 coding DNA: TGCAGCTACACCTCGGCAGGAACCTACGAGCAGTACTTC.

CDR3 protein: CASSSPGQGSRNTGELFF. The CDR3 DNA sequence: TGTGCCAGCAGTTCACCGGGACAGGGAAGTCGGAACACCGGGGAGCTGTTTTTT. The rearrangement joins TRBV28 to TRBJ2-2; TRBD1 agrees at 9 bases. The V segment lost 4 bases and the J segment 1 base; nucleotides outside the gene matches: 10. CDR3 length equals 18 residues. Per germline, CDR1 MDHEN and CDR2 SYDVKM.

Ten or more counts support this clonotype. The chain has TRBV7-2 and TRBJ1-3, with no clear D. The CDR3 has 14 amino acids. Germline CDR1 is SGHTA and CDR2 is FQGNSA. Trimming shortened V by 4 bases and J by 0 bases, and 7 bases separated the two germline ends. CDR3 loop: CASSSSASGNTIYF. The DNA for the CDR3 is TGTGCCAGCAGCTCGTCAGCCTCTGGAAACACCATATATTTT.

This chain joins TRBV29-1 and TRBJ2-2; D remains unclear. The V gene lost 7 bases and the J gene lost 3 bases, with 15 bases spanning the gap. The V gene's germline CDR1 is SQVTM and CDR2 ANQGSEA. There are 14 residues in the CDR3. CDR3 residues: CSGSTAADTGELFF. The CDR3, as DNA: TGCAGCGGGTCAACAGCCGCTGACACCGGGGAGCTGTTTTTT.

The genes are TRBV12-3 or TRBV12-4 and TRBJ1-1; weak D call: TRBD1 (5 bases). The CDR3 has 13 residues. Trimming stripped 5 bases from V and 4 bases from J, with 11 bases between. The CDR3 loop is CASSPGPGTEAFF. Here the CDR3 DNA reads TGTGCCAGCAGTCCGGGGCCAGGCACTGAAGCTTTCTTT.

The V gene is TRBV7-2, the J gene TRBJ2-7; TRBD1 agrees at 8 bases. CDR3 length: 14 residues. With V trimmed by 1 base and J by 7 bases, 6 bases remained unmatched. Germline CDR1 SGHTA, CDR2 FQGNSA. In DNA, the CDR3 is TGTGCCAGCAGCTTAGGGACAGGGTCCTGGGAGCAGTACTTC. Translation gives CASSLGTGSWEQYF.

This clonotype was seen only once. The chain links TRBV10-3 to TRBJ2-1, with D perhaps TRBD1 (7 bases). Germline V gene lookup returns CDR1 ENHRY and CDR2 SYGVKD. Trimming removed 0 bases from V and 7 bases from J, with 10 bases in between. This CDR3 region has 14 residues. CDR3 region: CAISESAGGNEQFF. For the CDR3, the DNA is TGTGCCATCAGTGAGTCGGCAGGGGGGAATGAGCAGTTCTTC.

The chain uses TRBV6-1 and TRBJ1-2; unclear D gene. CDR3 length equals 13 residues. Per germline, CDR1 MNHNS and CDR2 SASEGT. The V end was cut by 8 bases, the J end by 6 bases, with 16 bases between. The CDR3 DNA is TGTGCCAGCGGACCCGGCCCAGACGATGGCTACACCTTC. This codes for CASGPGPDDGYTF.

This clonotype was seen just once. The rearrangement links TRBV20-1 to TRBJ2-7; 12 nucleotides line up with TRBD1. With V trimmed by 5 bases and J by 8 bases, 13 bases remained unmatched. The CDR3 contains 15 residues. Germline values: CDR1 DFQATT, CDR2 SNEGSKA (reference sequence). Here the CDR3 reads CSAGGGQGARSQQYF. The CDR3 DNA sequence: TGCAGTGCTGGAGGGGGACAGGGGGCGCGATCTCAGCAGTACTTC.

This clonotype was detected ten times or more. The rearrangement joins TRBV11-3 to TRBJ2-4; possibly TRBD1 for D (6 bases). The CDR3 runs 18 residues. Germline CDR1 SGHNT, CDR2 YENEEA. The V end lost 0 bases, the J end lost 0 bases, and 15 bases lay between the germline ends. Written as DNA, the CDR3 is TGTGCCAGCAGCTTAGATCAAGGGGGAACACTAGCCAAAAACATTCAGTACTTC. It is translated as CASSLDQGGTLAKNIQYF.

This clonotype was seen repeatedly, ten times or more. The rearrangement links TRBV28 to TRBJ2-2; D may be TRBD2 (5 bases). Germline V CDR1 and CDR2: MDHEN, SYDVKM. V lost 2 bases, J lost 6 bases, and 10 bases lay in between. This CDR3 contains 14 residues. The CDR3 DNA follows: TGTGCCAGCAGTTTAAGGAGGAGGCCCGGGGAGCTGTTTTTT. Its protein is CASSLRRRPGELFF. The full variable domain, its missing parts supplied by reference TRBV28 and TRBJ2-2, is DVKVTQSSRYLVKRTGEKVFLECVQDMDHENMFWYRQDPGLGLRLIYFSYDVKMKEKGDIPEGYSVSREKKERFSLILESASTNQTSMYLCASSLRRRPGELFFGEGSRLTVL.

The chain employs TRBV28 and TRBJ2-5; 9 bases map to TRBD2. From germline, CDR1 is MDHEN and CDR2 SYDVKM. The CDR3 covers 13 residues. V shed 5 bases and J 7 bases; nucleotides not matched to a gene: 5. CDR3 DNA: TGTGCCAGCAGTGGTCAAGCGGGAGGGACCCAGTACTTC. Its protein product is CASSGQAGGTQYF.

This clonotype was detected only a few times. This chain links TRBV30 with TRBJ1-1; no definite D call. This CDR3 spans 14 amino acids. Trimming removed 2 bases from V and 1 base from J, with 11 bases in between. Germline V lookup: CDR1 GTSNPN, CDR2 SVGIG (reference sequence). CDR3 in DNA: TGTGCCTGGAGTCTCTGGACGGGGAACACTGAAGCTTTCTTT. It yields the protein CAWSLWTGNTEAFF.

The rearrangement joins TRBV11-2 to TRBJ2-1; possible D gene TRBD1, 6 bases. CDR3 size: 15 residues. With 1 base removed from V and 2 bases from J, the gap between germline ends came to 9 bases. Germline V lookup: CDR1 SGHAT, CDR2 FQNNGV. CDR3 in amino acids: CASSLGKGAYNEQFF. In DNA form, the CDR3 reads TGTGCCAGCAGCTTAGGAAAGGGGGCCTACAATGAGCAGTTCTTC.

The chain links TRBV14 to TRBJ2-7; D gene ambiguous. Trimming pared 5 bases from V and 3 bases from J, leaving 14 bases between. This CDR3 is built from 14 residues. CDR1 SGHDN and CDR2 FVKESK come from the germline V gene. The CDR3 loop is CASSFVGPYYEQYF. The CDR3 DNA reads TGTGCCAGCAGCTTTGTTGGACCTTACTACGAGCAGTACTTC.

In its sample, this clonotype was seen a few times. V gene TRBV6-6 combines with J gene TRBJ1-1; D gene uncertain. The CDR3 has 14 amino acids. V was shortened by 0 bases and J by 4 bases, with 9 bases between the two germline ends. The V gene's germline CDR1 is MNHNY and CDR2 SVGAGI (reference sequence). CDR3 nucleotide sequence: TGTGCCAGCAGTTACTCGATCCTTACCACTGAAGCTTTCTTT. It yields the protein CASSYSILTTEAFF.

The chain couples TRBV24-1 to TRBJ2-1, with unresolved D. The germline V gene encodes CDR1 KGHDR and CDR2 SFDVKD. The V end lost 0 bases, the J end lost 3 bases, and 11 bases lay between the germline ends. The CDR3 consists of 16 residues. This CDR3 is CATSDLLGSGYNEQFF. The CDR3 DNA follows: TGTGCCACCAGTGATTTGTTAGGTTCCGGCTACAATGAGCAGTTCTTC.

This clonotype was counted many times. The chain is built from TRBV28 and TRBJ2-3, with 9 bases fitting TRBD2. Germline V gene data show CDR1 as MDHEN and CDR2 as SYDVKM. With 8 bases clipped from V and 2 bases from J, the junction kept 11 bases outside the gene matches. The CDR3 contains 16 residues. The CDR3 is CASYRRLAGTTDTQYF. The CDR3 region has the DNA TGTGCCAGCTATCGGAGGCTAGCGGGAACCACAGATACGCAGTATTTT.